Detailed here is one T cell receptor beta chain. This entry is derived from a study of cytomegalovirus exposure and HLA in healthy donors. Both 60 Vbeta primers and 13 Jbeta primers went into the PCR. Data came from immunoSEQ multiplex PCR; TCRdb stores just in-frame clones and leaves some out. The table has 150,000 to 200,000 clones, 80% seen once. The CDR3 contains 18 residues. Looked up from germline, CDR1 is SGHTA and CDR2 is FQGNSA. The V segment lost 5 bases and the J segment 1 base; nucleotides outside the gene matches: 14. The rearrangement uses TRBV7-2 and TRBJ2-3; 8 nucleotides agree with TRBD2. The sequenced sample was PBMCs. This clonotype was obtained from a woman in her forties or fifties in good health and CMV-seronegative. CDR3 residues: CASSRGPLAGGRTDTQYF. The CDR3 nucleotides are TGTGCCAGCAGCCGGGGCCCCCTGGCGGGAGGCCGCACAGATACGCAGTATTTT.